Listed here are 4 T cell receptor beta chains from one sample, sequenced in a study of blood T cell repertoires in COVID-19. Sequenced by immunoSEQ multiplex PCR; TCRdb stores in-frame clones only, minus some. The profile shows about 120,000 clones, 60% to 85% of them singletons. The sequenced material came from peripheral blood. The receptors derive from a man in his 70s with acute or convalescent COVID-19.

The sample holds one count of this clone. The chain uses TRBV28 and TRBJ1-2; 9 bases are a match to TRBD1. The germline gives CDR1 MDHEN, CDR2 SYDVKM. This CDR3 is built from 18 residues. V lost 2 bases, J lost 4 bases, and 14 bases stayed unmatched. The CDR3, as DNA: TGTGCCAGCAGTTTAGCTGGGAGTGGGACAGGGAGAATCTATGGCTACACCTTC. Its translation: CASSLAGSGTGRIYGYTF.

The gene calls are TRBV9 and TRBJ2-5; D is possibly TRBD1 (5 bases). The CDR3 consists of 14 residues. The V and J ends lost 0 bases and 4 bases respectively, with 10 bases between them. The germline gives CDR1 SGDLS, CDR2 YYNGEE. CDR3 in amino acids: CASSVGWQGETQYF. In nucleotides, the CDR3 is TGTGCCAGCAGCGTAGGGTGGCAGGGAGAGACCCAGTACTTC.

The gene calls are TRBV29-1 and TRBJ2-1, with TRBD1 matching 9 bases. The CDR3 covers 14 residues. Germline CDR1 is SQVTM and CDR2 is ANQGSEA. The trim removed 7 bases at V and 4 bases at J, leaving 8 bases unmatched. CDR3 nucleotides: TGCAGCGGTGCCGGGACAGGGCTATACAATGAGCAGTTCTTC. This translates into CSGAGTGLYNEQFF.

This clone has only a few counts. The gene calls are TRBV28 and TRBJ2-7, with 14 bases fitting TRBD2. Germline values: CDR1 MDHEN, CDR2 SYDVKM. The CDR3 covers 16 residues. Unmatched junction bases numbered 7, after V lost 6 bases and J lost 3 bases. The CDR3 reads CASRRLGTSGSYEQYF. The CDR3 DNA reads TGTGCCAGCAGAAGACTTGGGACTAGCGGGAGCTACGAGCAGTACTTC.